Listed below are T cell receptor beta chains from one sample, sequenced in a study of CD8 T cells in acute hepatitis C reinfection. The assay was immunoSEQ multiplex PCR, and TCRdb's table has in-frame clones only and misses some. The data show more than 35,000 clones, roughly 89% seen once. The sample was naive CD8+ T cells from PBMCs. All receptors derive from a man aged 25 to 40 with chronic hepatitis C. Each CDR3 is given with its conserved first and last residue. D genes are given only for firm matches. The size entry is marked missing in some rows and otherwise reads once, few, many or a size class.

v_call	clone_size	j_call	d_call	cdr3_nt	cdr3_aa
TRBV4-1	few	TRBJ2-2	TRBD2	TGCGCCAGCAGCCTATCATCCGGGACTAGCGGGGGGGACACCGGGGAGCTGTTTTTT	CASSLSSGTSGGDTGELFF
TRBV9	.	TRBJ1-5	.	TGTGCCAGCAGCGTGGGGGGGAGCTTAAATCAGCCCCAGCATTTT	CASSVGGSLNQPQHF
TRBV27	.	TRBJ2-1	.	TGTGCCAGCAGTTTATCGTACCTGGACAGTGACTACAATGAGCAGTTCTTC	CASSLSYLDSDYNEQFF
TRBV5-3	.	TRBJ1-1	.	TGTGCCAGCATCCTTAGGACAGCGAACACTGAAGCTTTCTTT	CASILRTANTEAFF
TRBV4-1	once	TRBJ2-7	.	TGCGCCAGCAGCCAAGAATGGGGTACGGGGCGAGACGAGCAGTACTTC	CASSQEWGTGRDEQYF
TRBV19	.	TRBJ1-5	.	TGTGCCAGTGACTCCCTCGGCCAGCCCCAGCATTTT	CASDSLGQPQHF
TRBV11-2	.	TRBJ1-1	.	TGTGCCAGCAGCTTATACTGGAACACTGAAGCTTTCTTT	CASSLYWNTEAFF
TRBV29-1	.	TRBJ1-2	TRBD1	TGCAGCGTTGAGATCCGACAGGGTAGAAGCTACACCTTC	CSVEIRQGRSYTF
TRBV9	once	TRBJ2-1	.	TGTGCCAGCAGCCCCCGTCCAGCGGACGAGCAGTTCTTC	CASSPRPADEQFF
TRBV29-1	once	TRBJ1-1	TRBD1	TGCAGCGTTGAAGAGGTAACCGGGACAGGGATTATGAACACTGAAGCTTTCTTT	CSVEEVTGTGIMNTEAFF
TRBV19	once	TRBJ2-5	TRBD1	TGTGCCAGTAGTATTACAGGGGAAGAGACCCAGTACTTC	CASSITGEETQYF
TRBV7-3	.	TRBJ2-5	.	TGTGCCAGCAGCGACATGGGCGGGGTTGGGGAGACCCAGTACTTC	CASSDMGGVGETQYF
TRBV2	.	TRBJ2-4	TRBD1	TGTGCCAGCAGCCCAACAGGGGTCTCTGCCAAAAACATTCAGTACTTC	CASSPTGVSAKNIQYF
TRBV27	.	TRBJ1-2	.	TGTGCCAGCAGTTCCAGACAAGAGGGTTACACTAACTATGGCTACACCTTC	CASSSRQEGYTNYGYTF
TRBV2	.	TRBJ2-5	.	TGTGCCAGCGCTAGTATGGAGACCCAGTACTTC	CASASMETQYF
TRBV19	.	TRBJ2-2	TRBD1	TGTGCCAGTAGCCAGACAGGGGGATCGAACACCGGGGAGCTGTTTTTT	CASSQTGGSNTGELFF
TRBV30	.	TRBJ2-1	.	TGTGCCTGGACTCCTACGAGCTCCTACAATGAGCAGTTCTTC	CAWTPTSSYNEQFF
TRBV19	.	TRBJ1-1	.	TGTGCCAGTAGTACGAGGGGAGTGAACACTGAAGCTTTCTTT	CASSTRGVNTEAFF
TRBV18	few	TRBJ1-2	TRBD1	TGTGCCAGCTCACCGGGACAGGGCCCCGGACACACCTTC	CASSPGQGPGHTF
TRBV10-3	.	TRBJ2-5	.	TGTGCCATCAGTGAGAGGCATAGGGGCCAAGAGACCCAGTACTTC	CAISERHRGQETQYF
TRBV27	.	TRBJ1-5	TRBD1	TGTGCCAGCCGGACAGGGGAATATCAGCCCCAGCATTTT	CASRTGEYQPQHF
TRBV11-2	.	TRBJ1-2	.	TGTGCCAGCAGCTTAATTTCCAGGGACAACTATGGCTACACCTTC	CASSLISRDNYGYTF
TRBV9	.	TRBJ2-2	TRBD2	TGTGCCAGCAGCGACGCCTTAGCGGGGGGGAACACCGGGGAGCTGTTTTTT	CASSDALAGGNTGELFF
TRBV4-2	.	TRBJ2-4	.	TGTGCCAGCAGCCATAGTTCTGGGACTGGTCTAGCCAAAAACATTCAGTACTTC	CASSHSSGTGLAKNIQYF
TRBV2	.	TRBJ2-7	TRBD1	TGTGCCAGCCTCCCGGGGACAGGGCTCCTCTACGAGCAGTACTTC	CASLPGTGLLYEQYF
TRBV10-2	.	TRBJ2-2	.	TGCGCCAGCAGTGAGTCGGCCGGGGAGCTGTTTTTT	CASSESAGELFF
TRBV25-1	.	TRBJ2-7	.	TGTGCCAGCAGTGAAGGTTTGGAGCAGTACTTC	CASSEGLEQYF
TRBV7-2	.	TRBJ2-7	.	TGTGCCAGCAGCCCACCCCAGAGTTACGAGCAGTACTTC	CASSPPQSYEQYF
TRBV4-3	.	TRBJ2-1	.	TGCGCCAGCGGCCGCAACCAAGAGCAGTTCTTC	CASGRNQEQFF
TRBV11-1	.	TRBJ1-2	.	TGTGCCAGCAGCCCCACCCAACAGGGCTACTATGGCTACACCTTC	CASSPTQQGYYGYTF
TRBV4-1	.	TRBJ1-1	.	TGCGCCAGCAGAAACAGGGTAGGGGAAACTGAAGCTTTCTTT	CASRNRVGETEAFF
TRBV5-4	.	TRBJ2-1	.	TGTGCCAGCAGCTTGGGTCTAGCTTCCTTGTTCTTC	CASSLGLASLFF
TRBV19	once	TRBJ1-2	TRBD1	TGTGCCAGTAGTATAGGAAGGGAGTGGGACAGCGGTGGCTACACCTTC	CASSIGREWDSGGYTF
TRBV19	.	TRBJ1-2	.	TGTGCCAGTATCGGGGATACCTATGGCTACACCTTC	CASIGDTYGYTF
TRBV10-1	.	TRBJ1-1	.	TGCGCCAGCAGTGAGACGACAGAATGGAACACTGAAGCTTTCTTT	CASSETTEWNTEAFF
TRBV14	.	TRBJ2-7	.	TGTGCCAGCAGCCAAGATGGGCTAGAACTCTACGAGCAGTACTTC	CASSQDGLELYEQYF
TRBV6-1	.	TRBJ1-6	.	TGTGCCAGCAGTGAATCGCAGGATCCCTACTCACCCCTCCACTTT	CASSESQDPYSPLHF
TRBV19	.	TRBJ2-7	TRBD1	TGTGCCAGTAGTGCGGAGCACAGGGGTATCTACGAGCAGTACTTC	CASSAEHRGIYEQYF
TRBV7-2	.	TRBJ1-4	.	TGTGCCAGCAGCCCCGGGGAGGGTCTGGAGACTAATGAAAAACTGTTTTTT	CASSPGEGLETNEKLFF
TRBV30	.	TRBJ1-1	.	TGTGCCTGGAGCCCCATGGGGAACACTGAAGCTTTCTTT	CAWSPMGNTEAFF
TRBV27	.	TRBJ2-7	TRBD1	TGTGCCAGCAGTTTACCCGGACAGGGAATAGGCGAGCAGTACTTC	CASSLPGQGIGEQYF
TRBV19	.	TRBJ2-1	.	TGTGCCAGTACCCCGGGGACGGGGGAGCCCTACAATGAGCAGTTCTTC	CASTPGTGEPYNEQFF
TRBV19	.	TRBJ2-7	TRBD2	TGTGCCACTTCCCCTAGCGGGGGGAATTTCGGCGAGCAGTACTTC	CATSPSGGNFGEQYF
TRBV25-1	.	TRBJ1-5	.	TGTGCCAGCAGGGGGGCAGCGGACCCTTATAGCAATCAGCCCCAGCATTTT	CASRGAADPYSNQPQHF
TRBV14	.	TRBJ1-1	TRBD1	TGTGCCAGCAGCCGACAGGGTCCCGTTCTGAACACTGAAGCTTTCTTT	CASSRQGPVLNTEAFF
TRBV29-1	.	TRBJ1-1	.	TGCAGCGTTGGAGGTGCTACTGAAGCTTTCTTT	CSVGGATEAFF
TRBV7-9	.	TRBJ1-4	.	TGTGCCACCCGCTTCGGGCAGGGAGATGAAAAACTGTTTTTT	CATRFGQGDEKLFF
TRBV7-9	.	TRBJ2-1	.	TGTGCCAGCAGCTTAGGAGGGATTGCTGAGCAGTTCTTC	CASSLGGIAEQFF